This T cell receptor (beta chain) appears in the sequencing data of a study of cytotoxic CD8 clonotypes in ibrutinib-treated CLL. Libraries were prepared by immunoSEQ multiplex PCR; TCRdb keeps only in-frame clonotypes and omits some of them. The sample shows tens of thousands of clones, approximately 62% of them seen only once. The V end was cut by 10 bases, the J end by 7 bases, with 22 bases between. This CDR3 is built from 14 residues. Germline CDR1 reads SGHTA; CDR2 reads FQGNSA. This chain connects TRBV7-2 to TRBJ2-5; D is perhaps TRBD1 or TRBD2 (5 bases each). This clonotype was sampled from a human donor with chronic lymphocytic leukemia. Sequences were derived from PBMCs, sampled before ibrutinib treatment. The CDR3 DNA follows: TGTGCCACCTCTAGTCCCTGGGGGTCGGGGACCCAGTACTTC. Its translation: CATSSPWGSGTQYF.